These 5 T cell receptor beta chains share one sample of origin, sequenced in a study of blood T cell repertoires in COVID-19. Using immunoSEQ multiplex PCR, the repertoire was profiled, and TCRdb retains in-frame clones only, with some absent. Altogether about 110,000 clones are present, approximately 88% being singletons, with the ten largest covering about 6.8%. The sample comprised peripheral blood. The receptors derive from a man aged 45-65 years with active or convalescent COVID-19.

V and J are TRBV30 and TRBJ2-7; a weak D match, TRBD1 (6 bases). CDR3 length: 14 amino acids. Germline CDR1 GTSNPN, CDR2 SVGIG (reference sequence). Deletions cut 0 bases from V and 7 bases from J, with 16 bases between. Here the CDR3 reads CAWSVGGGRREQYF. CDR3 bases: TGTGCCTGGAGTGTAGGGGGTGGGAGACGTGAGCAGTACTTC. Drawing the rest from reference TRBV30 and TRBJ2-7, the complete variable domain is SQTIHQWPATLVQPVGSPLSLECTVEGTSNPNLYWYRQAAGRGLQLLFYSVGIGQISSEVPQNLSASRPQDRQFILSSKKLLLSDSGFYLCAWSVGGGRREQYFGPGTRLTVT.

The chain has TRBV6-2 or TRBV6-3 and TRBJ2-2; no definite D call. There are 12 residues in the CDR3. From germline, CDR1 is MNHEY and CDR2 SVGEGT. V gave up 5 bases and J gave up 6 bases, with 7 bases separating them. The CDR3 loop is CASSQSAGELFF. DNA of the CDR3: TGTGCCAGCAGTCAGAGCGCCGGGGAGCTGTTTTTT.

V gene TRBV11-2 combines with J gene TRBJ1-2; 7 bases agree with TRBD1. CDR1 is SGHAT, CDR2 FQNNGV, per germline. V shed 4 bases and J 6 bases; nucleotides not matched to a gene: 11. This CDR3 is built from 15 residues. The CDR3 nucleotides are TGTGCCAGCAGCTCTTTAAAAGGGGACAGCCATGGCTACACCTTC. As protein: CASSSLKGDSHGYTF.

The V call is TRBV9, the J call TRBJ2-7; TRBD2 aligns across 9 bases. This CDR3 has 16 residues. V shed 4 bases, J shed 5 bases, and the junction held 13 bases outside the gene matches. Germline CDR1 reads SGDLS; CDR2 reads YYNGEE. In nucleotides, the CDR3 is TGTGCCAGCAGCCAAGTGGCGGGAGGGCCCCTAGACGAGCAGTACTTC. Its protein product is CASSQVAGGPLDEQYF.

This chain connects TRBV6-5 to TRBJ2-7, with TRBD1 as a possible D gene (6 bases). This CDR3 region has 15 residues. V shed 0 bases and J shed 2 bases, with 11 bases lying between them. Looked up from germline, CDR1 is MNHEY and CDR2 is SVGAGI. The CDR3 loop reads CASSYSHRATYEQYF. The CDR3 nucleotides read TGTGCCAGCAGTTACTCACACAGGGCCACCTACGAGCAGTACTTC.